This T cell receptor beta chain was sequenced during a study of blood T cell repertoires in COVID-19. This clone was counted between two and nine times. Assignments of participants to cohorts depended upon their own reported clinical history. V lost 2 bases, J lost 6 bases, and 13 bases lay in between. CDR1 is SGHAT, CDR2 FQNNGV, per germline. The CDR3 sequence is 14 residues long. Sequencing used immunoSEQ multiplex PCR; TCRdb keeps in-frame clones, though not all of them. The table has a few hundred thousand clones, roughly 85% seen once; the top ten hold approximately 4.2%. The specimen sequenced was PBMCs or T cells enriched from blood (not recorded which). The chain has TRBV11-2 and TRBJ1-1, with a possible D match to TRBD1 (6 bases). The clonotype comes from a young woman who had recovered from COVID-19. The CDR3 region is CASSLTGPQAEAFF. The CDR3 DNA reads TGTGCCAGCAGCTTAACAGGGCCCCAAGCTGAAGCTTTCTTT.